Described below is a single T cell receptor beta chain sequence and its context. The sample belongs to a study of blood T cell repertoires in COVID-19. Across the whole study: Sites in the United States, Italy and Spain provided acute and convalescent COVID-19 samples.

Some clones are missing from TCRdb's copy, which holds only in-frame ones; the method was immunoSEQ multiplex PCR. The sample holds just under 350,000 clones, over 70% seen once. Trimming removed 6 bases from V and 5 bases from J, with 14 bases in between. This CDR3 is 14 amino acids long. Per the germline V gene, CDR1 is KGHSH and CDR2 is LQKENI. The sequenced sample consisted of peripheral blood. The chain uses TRBV18 and TRBJ2-1; D ambiguous. This TCR came from a woman aged 50 to 60 with COVID-19, enrolled during active disease. Here the CDR3 DNA reads TGTGCCAGCTCCGACTTCCACCTAAACAATGAGCAGTTCTTC. As protein: CASSDFHLNNEQFF. Looking up the rest from reference TRBV18 and TRBJ2-1 gives the full variable domain: NAGVMQNPRHLVRRRGQEARLRCSPMKGHSHVYWYRQLPEEGLKFMVYLQKENIIDESGMPKERFSAEFPKEGPSILRIQQVVRGDSAAYFCASSDFHLNNEQFFGPGTRLTVL.